These 8 T cell receptor beta chains came from one sample sequenced in a study of blood T cell repertoires in COVID-19. Profiled with immunoSEQ multiplex PCR; TCRdb holds only in-frame clones, not every one. The table includes about 250,000 clones, about 86% detected once. Specimen: peripheral blood. The receptors come from a man older than 75 with acute or convalescent COVID-19.

Only one count was recorded for this clone. The chain employs TRBV11-2 and TRBJ2-4, with 8 bases identical to TRBD2. The length of the CDR3 is 18 residues. Per the germline V gene, CDR1 is SGHAT and CDR2 is FQNNGV. V trimming: 4 bases; J trimming: 0 bases; junction bases outside the gene matches: 11. The CDR3 DNA follows: TGTGCCAGCAGCTCTCCATTAGCGGGGAGGGTAGCCAAAAACATTCAGTACTTC. Translated: CASSSPLAGRVAKNIQYF.

The chain carries TRBV6-6 and TRBJ1-6, with unresolved D. The CDR3 runs to 14 residues. Germline assignment: CDR1 MNHNY and CDR2 SVGAGI (reference sequence). V gave up 1 base and J gave up 8 bases, with 9 bases separating them. The CDR3 bases are TGTGCCAGCAGTTACTGGAGGGATGATTCACCCCTCCACTTT. Encoded protein: CASSYWRDDSPLHF.

This clone has a single count. The V and J genes are TRBV2 and TRBJ2-1; TRBD2 matches at 9 bases. The length of the CDR3 is 13 residues. Per germline, CDR1 SNHLY and CDR2 FYNNEI. The junction had 3 bases not matched to a gene; V was cut back by 6 bases and J by 6 bases. The CDR3 nucleotides read TGTGCCAGCAGAGGACTAGCGCTCAATGAGCAGTTCTTC. Amino acids: CASRGLALNEQFF.

This chain joins TRBV7-9 and TRBJ1-4; 9 nucleotides line up with TRBD1. The CDR3 sequence is 15 residues long. CDR1 SEHNR and CDR2 FQNEAQ come from the germline V gene (reference sequence). V shed 0 bases and J 4 bases; nucleotides not matched to a gene: 0. The CDR3 loop is CASSLAGQGNEKLFF. CDR3 sequence (DNA): TGTGCCAGCAGCTTAGCGGGACAGGGTAATGAAAAACTGTTTTTT.

The chain joins TRBV4-3 to TRBJ1-1; 9 nucleotides agree with TRBD1. V lost 0 bases to trimming and J lost 1 base; unmatched junction nucleotides: 9. This CDR3 spans 18 amino acids. Germline V lookup: CDR1 LGHNA, CDR2 YSLEER. CDR3 bases: TGCGCCAGCAGCCAAGATGTGGGAGGGGGACAGGGGAACACTGAAGCTTTCTTT. Translating it yields CASSQDVGGGQGNTEAFF.

The chain combines TRBV3-1 (or the pseudogene TRBV3-2) with TRBJ1-6, with TRBD1 matching over 7 bases. This CDR3 has 15 residues. CDR1 is LGHDT and CDR2 is YNNKEL in the germline V gene (reference sequence). The J segment lost 10 bases and the V segment lost 4 bases, leaving 10 bases of the junction unmatched. The CDR3 region is CASSPRQGYRSPLHF. For the CDR3, the DNA is TGTGCCAGCAGCCCGAGACAGGGTTACAGATCACCCCTCCACTTT.

V and J are TRBV3-1 (or the pseudogene TRBV3-2) and TRBJ1-1; maybe TRBD1 (5 bases). Trimming cost V 2 bases and J 2 bases, with 12 bases left between them. Germline CDR1 reads LGHDT; CDR2 reads YNNKEL (reference sequence). The CDR3 is made up of 15 amino acids. The CDR3 reads CASSQTAGVNTEAFF. DNA of the CDR3: TGTGCCAGCAGCCAAACGGCGGGGGTTAACACTGAAGCTTTCTTT.

The V and J genes are TRBV27 and TRBJ1-2; D is ambiguous. From germline, CDR1 is MNHEY and CDR2 SMNVEV (reference sequence). The V end was cut by 0 bases, the J end by 0 bases, with 14 bases between. The length of the CDR3 is 17 residues. CDR3 bases: TGTGCCAGCAGTTTATCGATATCGCGAGCGTCTAACTATGGCTACACCTTC. Translating it yields CASSLSISRASNYGYTF.